A selection of T cell receptor beta chains follows, all from one sample in a study of long-term antiretroviral therapy in people with HIV. TCRdb's table, derived via immunoSEQ multiplex PCR, lists solely in-frame clones and lacks some. The profile shows fewer than 25,000 clones, about 90% of them singletons. This material consisted of unsorted PBMCs, taken 2.6 years after starting antiretroviral therapy. These TCRs come from a woman in her 50s with HIV. Both conserved end residues are part of each CDR3. D genes are given only for firm matches. Size values are once, few and many counts, or a class for expanded clones, and some rows have none.

CDR3 DNA	CDR3 protein	D gene	V gene	J gene	clone size
TGCAGCGTTTTTTTGGAGACAGTCCTCTACGAGCAGTACTTC	CSVFLETVLYEQYF	NA	TRBV29-1	TRBJ2-7	NA
TGTGCCAGCAGTCGACGGGACAGAGTTCACGGGGAGCTGTTTTTT	CASSRRDRVHGELFF	TRBD1	TRBV2	TRBJ2-2	NA
TGCGCCAGCAGCCAAGGTGGCCGGACTGAAAAACTGTTTTTT	CASSQGGRTEKLFF	NA	TRBV4-3	TRBJ1-4	NA
TGTGCCAGCAGTCCGACAGGGGCCTATGGCTACACCTTC	CASSPTGAYGYTF	TRBD1	TRBV7-9	TRBJ1-2	once
TGTGCCAGTGCGAGCGGGAGAGCAGATACGCAGTATTTT	CASASGRADTQYF	TRBD2	TRBV19	TRBJ2-3	once
TGCGCCAGCAGCCCCCGACAGGGACCCTACGAGCAGTACTTC	CASSPRQGPYEQYF	TRBD1	TRBV5-1	TRBJ2-7	NA
TGTGCCAGCAGCCAGCGGGGCGCCGAAGAGACCCAGTACTTC	CASSQRGAEETQYF	NA	TRBV4-2	TRBJ2-5	few
TGTGCCAGCCGGAGGACTAGCGGGGCAGATACGCAGTATTTT	CASRRTSGADTQYF	TRBD2	TRBV7-2	TRBJ2-3	NA
TGTGCCAGTAGTATAAGGAGTGCGGAGGCTCAGTACTTC	CASSIRSAEAQYF	NA	TRBV19	TRBJ2-4	NA
TGTGCCAGCTCCGACCCCTCAGATACGCAGTATTTT	CASSDPSDTQYF	NA	TRBV18	TRBJ2-3	NA
TGTGCCAGCAGCCTCGGGGACAGGCCTAACTATGGCTACACCTTC	CASSLGDRPNYGYTF	TRBD1	TRBV5-4	TRBJ1-2	NA
TGCGCCAGCAGTTACCCGGGTAATAGCGGATACTACAATGAGCAGTTCTTC	CASSYPGNSGYYNEQFF	NA	TRBV23-1	TRBJ2-1	NA
TGCGCCAGCAGCCTCCTCCCGGTAACTGCGGAGACCGGGGAGCTGTTTTTT	CASSLLPVTAETGELFF	NA	TRBV4-3	TRBJ2-2	once
TGTGCCAGCAGCCCCGGGCAGATCTACGAGCAGTACTTC	CASSPGQIYEQYF	NA	TRBV5-6	TRBJ2-7	NA
TGCAGCGTCCTACAGGGGGCGCTGGACGGGGAGCTGTTTTTT	CSVLQGALDGELFF	TRBD1	TRBV29-1	TRBJ2-2	NA
TGTGCCAGCGTGGGGGGGGACGGGAACAATCAGCCCCAGCATTTT	CASVGGDGNNQPQHF	NA	TRBV28	TRBJ1-5	NA
TGCGCCAGCAGCCAGGACGGGACTAGCGTTAGCGATGAGCAGTTCTTC	CASSQDGTSVSDEQFF	TRBD2	TRBV5-4	TRBJ2-1	NA
TGTGCCAGCAGTGAAATAGGCACCGGGGAGCTGTTTTTT	CASSEIGTGELFF	NA	TRBV6-4	TRBJ2-2	NA
TGTGCCAGTAGTATGAATGCAGGGGACAATCAGCCCCAGCATTTT	CASSMNAGDNQPQHF	NA	TRBV19	TRBJ1-5	few
TGTGCCAGCAGCTTCGGGGGGGAGCCCCAGCATTTT	CASSFGGEPQHF	NA	TRBV7-8	TRBJ1-5	NA
TGTGCCTGGAGTCGTGGGACAGGGGGCGAGATAGGCTATGGCTACACCTTC	CAWSRGTGGEIGYGYTF	TRBD1	TRBV30	TRBJ1-2	NA
TGTGCCAGTAGTAGGGGACTAGCTTACAATGAGCAGTTCTTC	CASSRGLAYNEQFF	TRBD2	TRBV19	TRBJ2-1	NA
TGTGCCAGCAGTTCAGGGTTAAACTATGGCTACACCTTC	CASSSGLNYGYTF	NA	TRBV28	TRBJ1-2	NA
TGTGCCAGCAGCGCTCGGGGGAGCTCTGGAAACACCATATATTTT	CASSARGSSGNTIYF	NA	TRBV27	TRBJ1-3	NA
TGTGCCAGCAGCCTCAGGGGTTCTAACTATGGCTACACCTTC	CASSLRGSNYGYTF	NA	TRBV7-9	TRBJ1-2	NA
TGTGCCAGCAGCGTAATGGAGGGCGGCGGGGAGCTGTTTTTT	CASSVMEGGGELFF	NA	TRBV9	TRBJ2-2	once
TGTGCCAGTATCTCAGTGGGACAGGGGAATTATGGCTACACCTTC	CASISVGQGNYGYTF	TRBD1	TRBV19	TRBJ1-2	NA
TGCGCCAGCAGCCCAATACCGACTGGGAACCAAAACTATGGCTACACCTTC	CASSPIPTGNQNYGYTF	NA	TRBV4-1	TRBJ1-2	once
TGTGCCAGTAGTATTGGAGCGGGAGGGCCCAATGAGCAGTTCTTC	CASSIGAGGPNEQFF	TRBD2	TRBV19	TRBJ2-1	NA
TGTGCCAGCAGTTTTAGTGGACAGGGTAATGAAAAACTGTTTTTT	CASSFSGQGNEKLFF	TRBD1	TRBV28	TRBJ1-4	few
TGTGCCAGCAGTCTTAGCGGGCCTTTTGACAATGAGCAGTTCTTC	CASSLSGPFDNEQFF	TRBD2	TRBV27	TRBJ2-1	NA
TGCGCCAGCAGCTCACAGGGGGCTGGGGCCAACGTCCTGACTTTC	CASSSQGAGANVLTF	TRBD1	TRBV5-1	TRBJ2-6	once
TGTGCCAGCAGCGTAGAGTTAGCGAGATATAACTCCTACAATGAGCAGTTCTTC	CASSVELARYNSYNEQFF	NA	TRBV13	TRBJ2-1	NA
TGCAGCGTTGAAATCTTCTACGAGCAGTACTTC	CSVEIFYEQYF	NA	TRBV29-1	TRBJ2-7	once
TGTGCCAGCAGTTCAGGGACCACAGATACGCAGTATTTT	CASSSGTTDTQYF	NA	TRBV6-6	TRBJ2-3	NA
TGCGCCAGCAGCCACCTTCAGGGGAACTACAATGAGCAGTTCTTC	CASSHLQGNYNEQFF	NA	TRBV4-3	TRBJ2-1	NA
TGCGCCAGCAGCTTAGGGGACCCCTACGAGCAGTACTTC	CASSLGDPYEQYF	NA	TRBV5-1	TRBJ2-7	NA
TGTGCCGCCCAGGGGGATAGCAATCAGCCCCAGCATTTT	CAAQGDSNQPQHF	TRBD1	TRBV10-3	TRBJ1-5	NA
TGTGCCAGCAGCCCCTTCTTCGGACTAGCGGGAGGAGGGACCGGGGAGCTGTTTTTT	CASSPFFGLAGGGTGELFF	TRBD2	TRBV11-2	TRBJ2-2	NA
TGTGCCAGCAGTGTCCCTTTAGCGGGATCCCTTACCTACGAGCAGTACTTC	CASSVPLAGSLTYEQYF	TRBD2	TRBV2	TRBJ2-7	few
TGTGCCAGTATTCCATCAATGGGCAGTCACTGGAACACTGAAGCTTTCTTT	CASIPSMGSHWNTEAFF	NA	TRBV19	TRBJ1-1	NA
TGTGCCAGCAGCGGCAGGGTCTACGAGCAGTACTTC	CASSGRVYEQYF	NA	TRBV6-1	TRBJ2-7	NA
TGTGCCAGCAGTACAGGGGTAGAATGGGGCTACACCTTC	CASSTGVEWGYTF	TRBD1	TRBV6-4	TRBJ1-2	NA
TGTGCCATCAGTGACGGGAGCAAAGGAAACACCATATATTTT	CAISDGSKGNTIYF	NA	TRBV10-3	TRBJ1-3	NA
TGTGCCAGCAGCCCTCCTTGGCAGGACTATGGCTACACCTTC	CASSPPWQDYGYTF	NA	TRBV7-9	TRBJ1-2	few
TGCAGCGTCCAAACTGGGGACGAACCAGGTCAGCCCCAGCATTTT	CSVQTGDEPGQPQHF	NA	TRBV29-1	TRBJ1-5	NA
TGTGCCAGCAGGCGTGAGCGGAACACTGAAGCTTTCTTT	CASRRERNTEAFF	NA	TRBV6-5	TRBJ1-1	NA
TGTGCCAGCAGAGAGGGATCCAGGCATGAGCAGTTCTTC	CASREGSRHEQFF	NA	TRBV6-5	TRBJ2-1	NA
TGTGCCAGCAGCTTAGAGGACAATGAGCAGTTCTTC	CASSLEDNEQFF	NA	TRBV7-9	TRBJ2-1	NA
TGTGCCAGTAGTGGGGGATCTAACTATGGCTACACCTTC	CASSGGSNYGYTF	NA	TRBV19	TRBJ1-2	NA